The rows below give T cell receptor beta chains drawn from one sample of a study of T cell responses to AZD1222 COVID-19 vaccine. Here immunoSEQ multiplex PCR was the method, and the copy in TCRdb shows in-frame clones only, minus some. The profile covers about 90,000 clones, with around 90% appearing a single time and 5.8% taken by the ten largest. The sample consisted of peripheral blood, taken on day 0 of AZD1222 vaccination. These receptors were collected from an adult in good health. Both conserved end residues are part of each CDR3. Size is omitted from some rows. Given values are once, few, many or a class for expanded clones.

clone_size v_call cdr3_aa
NA TRBV7-6 CASSLGPGTGSVNTEAFF
NA TRBV19 CASTLGGTVNTEAFF
NA TRBV6-6 CASSYSDRPLGEPQHF
once TRBV6-5 CASRPGQISPLHF
few TRBV7-9 CASTDLAGVQETQYF
NA TRBV18 CASSPPNGPMNTEAFF
few TRBV6-5 CASTPRGDAGNTIYF
once TRBV24-1 CATSDPDTFTGELFF
NA TRBV4-3 CASSQDMRADKNIQYF
NA TRBV11-2 CASSWTLNYEQYF
NA TRBV27 CASSKVGSYNEQFF
few TRBV6-6 CASTPRPKETQYF
NA TRBV6-2/TRBV6-3 CASSTLNQPQHF
NA TRBV27 CASRRSGAGELFF
NA TRBV2 CASGKTGGFSEQYF
NA TRBV6-5 CASRQADRVNEKLFF
once TRBV27 CASSPSGGGYGYTF
NA TRBV2 CASSDATGGVWPQHF
NA TRBV30 CAWMSLYSGNTIYF
NA TRBV5-4 CASSQQGSSNTGELFF
once TRBV6-4 CASSVGFGANVLTF
few TRBV9 CAPNEQYF
NA TRBV27 CASSKWGNQPQHF
NA TRBV2 CASSRQLYGYTF
NA TRBV19 CASSIKKFNTGELFF
NA TRBV4-2 CASSPLAGLYNEQFF
NA TRBV5-4 CASSLGRGRTDTQYF
few TRBV4-1 CASSQVLNPLNEKLFF
NA TRBV15 CATSGNSDNTEAFF
NA TRBV11-2 CASRPTMGAYEQYF
NA TRBV6-2/TRBV6-3 CASSRLTGGDNEKLFF
NA TRBV19 CASSPRQRDADYEQYF
once TRBV7-9 CASSSGLAGASSDTQYF
NA TRBV29-1 CSGSPGTGNTEAFF
once TRBV19 CASSIGGRGGRGRNNEQFF
few TRBV28 CASSPGGSSYNEQFF
NA TRBV19 CASNLAISNEQFF
NA TRBV6-1 CASRAPGQGEYEQYF
few TRBV5-1 CASSFSGGGGSETQYF
NA TRBV4-3 CASSQDRGSYGYTF
NA TRBV6-5 CAGGTHNTGELFF
NA TRBV5-1 CASSLRGTVSSGANVLTF
NA TRBV30 CAWSSRTSGSSVSYNEQFF
NA TRBV28 CASSTGVGNQPQHF
NA TRBV5-1 CASSPGQTKETQYF
once TRBV27 CASSLGAGGIYYGYTF
NA TRBV29-1 CSVDWDVNEQFF